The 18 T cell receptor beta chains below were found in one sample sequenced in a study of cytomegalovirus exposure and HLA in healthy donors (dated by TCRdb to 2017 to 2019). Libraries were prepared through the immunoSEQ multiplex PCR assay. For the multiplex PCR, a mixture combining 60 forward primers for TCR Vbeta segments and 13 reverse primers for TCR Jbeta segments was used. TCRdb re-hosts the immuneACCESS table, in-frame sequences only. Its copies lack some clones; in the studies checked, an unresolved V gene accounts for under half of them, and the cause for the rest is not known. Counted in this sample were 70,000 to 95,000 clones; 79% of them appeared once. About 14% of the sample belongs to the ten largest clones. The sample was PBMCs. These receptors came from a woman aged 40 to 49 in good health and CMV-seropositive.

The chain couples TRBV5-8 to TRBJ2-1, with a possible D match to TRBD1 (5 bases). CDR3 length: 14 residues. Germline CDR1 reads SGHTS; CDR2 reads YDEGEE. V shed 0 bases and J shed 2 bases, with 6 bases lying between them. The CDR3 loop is CASSLGQTYNEQFF. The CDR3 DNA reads TGTGCCAGCAGCTTGGGACAGACCTACAATGAGCAGTTCTTC.

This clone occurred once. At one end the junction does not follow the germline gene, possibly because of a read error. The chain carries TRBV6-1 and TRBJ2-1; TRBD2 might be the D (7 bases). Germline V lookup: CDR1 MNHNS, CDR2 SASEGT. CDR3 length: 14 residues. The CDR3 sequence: CASKGGLSHNEQFF. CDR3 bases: TGTGCCAGCAAGGGGGGGCTCTCCCACAATGAGCAGTTCTTC.

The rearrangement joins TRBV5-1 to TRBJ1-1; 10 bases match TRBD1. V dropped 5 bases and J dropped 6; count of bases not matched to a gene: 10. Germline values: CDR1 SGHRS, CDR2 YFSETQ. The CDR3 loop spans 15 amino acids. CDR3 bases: TGCGCCAGCAGGTTGAGGACAGGGGGTAGTTCTGAAGCTTTCTTT. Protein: CASRLRTGGSSEAFF.

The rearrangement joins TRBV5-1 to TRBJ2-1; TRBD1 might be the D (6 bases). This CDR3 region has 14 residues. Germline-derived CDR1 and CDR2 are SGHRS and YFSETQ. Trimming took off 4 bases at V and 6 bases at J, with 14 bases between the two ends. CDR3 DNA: TGCGCCAGCAGCCCAGGACAGCCCGGCAATGAGCAGTTCTTC. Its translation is CASSPGQPGNEQFF.

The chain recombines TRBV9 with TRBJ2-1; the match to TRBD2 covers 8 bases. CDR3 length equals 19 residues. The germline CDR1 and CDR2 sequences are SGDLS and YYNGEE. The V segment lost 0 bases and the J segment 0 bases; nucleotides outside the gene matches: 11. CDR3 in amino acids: CASSVGPTSGGSSYNEQFF. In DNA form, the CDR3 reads TGTGCCAGCAGCGTAGGTCCAACCAGCGGGGGAAGCTCCTACAATGAGCAGTTCTTC.

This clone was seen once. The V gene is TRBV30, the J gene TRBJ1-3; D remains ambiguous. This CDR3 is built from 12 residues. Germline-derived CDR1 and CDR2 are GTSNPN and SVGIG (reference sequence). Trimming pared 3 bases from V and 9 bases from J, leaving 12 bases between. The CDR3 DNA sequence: TGTGCCTGGAGCGAGTCCCTAGGCACCATATATTTT. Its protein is CAWSESLGTIYF.

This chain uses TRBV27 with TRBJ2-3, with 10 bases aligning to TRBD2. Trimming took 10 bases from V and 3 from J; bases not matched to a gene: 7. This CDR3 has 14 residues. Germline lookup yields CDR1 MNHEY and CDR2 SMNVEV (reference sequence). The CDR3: CATQAGGGTDTQYF. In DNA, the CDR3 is TGTGCCACCCAAGCGGGAGGGGGGACAGATACGCAGTATTTT.

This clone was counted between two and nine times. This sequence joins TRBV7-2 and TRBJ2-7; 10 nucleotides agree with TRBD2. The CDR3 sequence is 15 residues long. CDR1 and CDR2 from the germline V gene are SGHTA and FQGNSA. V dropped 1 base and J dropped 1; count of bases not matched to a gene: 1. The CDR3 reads CASSLELAGSYEQYF. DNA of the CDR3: TGTGCCAGCAGCTTAGAACTAGCGGGATCCTACGAGCAGTACTTC.

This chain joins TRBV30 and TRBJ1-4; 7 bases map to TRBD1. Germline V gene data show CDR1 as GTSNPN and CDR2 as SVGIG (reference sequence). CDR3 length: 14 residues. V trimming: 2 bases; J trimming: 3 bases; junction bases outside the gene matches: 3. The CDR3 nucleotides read TGTGCCTGGAGTACCGGGACAGCTAATGAAAAACTGTTTTTT. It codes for CAWSTGTANEKLFF.

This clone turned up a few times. DNA for the CDR3: TGTGCCAGCAGTTACTCAGGCAGGGGGAACTACGAGCAGTACTTC. Amino acid sequence: CASSYSGRGNYEQYF. The chain couples TRBV6-5 to TRBJ2-7; 7 bases align to TRBD1. V lost 0 bases to trimming and J lost 3 bases; unmatched junction nucleotides: 5. The CDR3 sequence is 15 residues long. Germline lookup yields CDR1 MNHEY and CDR2 SVGAGI.

The CDR3 bases are TGTGCCAGCAGTGAAATGAGGTATTCTGGAAACACCATATATTTT. Translated: CASSEMRYSGNTIYF. The V call is TRBV2, the J call TRBJ1-3; D is uncertain. The V gene lost 2 bases and the J gene lost 1 base, with 9 bases spanning the gap. Germline-derived CDR1 and CDR2 are SNHLY and FYNNEI. CDR3 size: 15 residues.

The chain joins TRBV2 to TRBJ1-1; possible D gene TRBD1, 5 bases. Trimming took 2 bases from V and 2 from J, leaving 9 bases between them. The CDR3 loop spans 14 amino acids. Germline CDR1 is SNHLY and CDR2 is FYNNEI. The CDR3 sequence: CASSEQGPNTEAFF. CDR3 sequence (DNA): TGTGCCAGCAGTGAACAGGGCCCTAACACTGAAGCTTTCTTT. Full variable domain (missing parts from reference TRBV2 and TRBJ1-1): EPEVTQTPSHQVTQMGQEVILRCVPISNHLYFYWYRQILGQKVEFLVSFYNNEISEKSEIFDDQFSVERPDGSNFTLKIRSTKLEDSAMYFCASSEQGPNTEAFFGQGTRLTVV.

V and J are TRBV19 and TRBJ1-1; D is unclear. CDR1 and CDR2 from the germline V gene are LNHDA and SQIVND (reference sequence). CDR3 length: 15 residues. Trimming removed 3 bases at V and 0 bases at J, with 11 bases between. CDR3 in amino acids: CASSIGGTMNTEAFF. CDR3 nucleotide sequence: TGTGCCAGTAGTATTGGAGGAACCATGAACACTGAAGCTTTCTTT. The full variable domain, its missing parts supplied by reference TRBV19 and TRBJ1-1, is DGGITQSPKYLFRKEGQNVTLSCEQNLNHDAMYWYRQDPGQGLRLIYYSQIVNDFQKGDIAEGYSVSREKKESFPLTVTSAQKNPTAFYLCASSIGGTMNTEAFFGQGTRLTVV.

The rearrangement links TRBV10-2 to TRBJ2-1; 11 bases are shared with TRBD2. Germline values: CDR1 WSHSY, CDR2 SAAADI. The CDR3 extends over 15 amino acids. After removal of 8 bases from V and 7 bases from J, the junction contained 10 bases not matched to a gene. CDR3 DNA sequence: TGCGCCAGCCACGTAGCGGGGGGGGGTAGTAATGAGCAGTTCTTC. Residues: CASHVAGGGSNEQFF.

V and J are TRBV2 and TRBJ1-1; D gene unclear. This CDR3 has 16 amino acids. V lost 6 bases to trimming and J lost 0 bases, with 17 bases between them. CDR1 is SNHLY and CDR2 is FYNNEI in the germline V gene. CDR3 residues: CASSADREKMNTEAFF. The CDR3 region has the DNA TGTGCCAGCAGCGCCGATAGGGAGAAGATGAACACTGAAGCTTTCTTT.

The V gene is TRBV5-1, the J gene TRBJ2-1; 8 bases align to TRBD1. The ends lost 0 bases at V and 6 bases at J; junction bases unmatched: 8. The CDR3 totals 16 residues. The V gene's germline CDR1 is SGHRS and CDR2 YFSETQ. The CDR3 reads CASSLDYPDRVNEQFF. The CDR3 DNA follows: TGCGCCAGCAGCTTGGACTATCCGGACAGGGTCAATGAGCAGTTCTTC.

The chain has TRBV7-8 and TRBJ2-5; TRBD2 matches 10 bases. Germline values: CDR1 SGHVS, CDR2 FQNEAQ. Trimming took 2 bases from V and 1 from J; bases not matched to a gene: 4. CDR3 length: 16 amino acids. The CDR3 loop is CASSLRTSGIQETQYF. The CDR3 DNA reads TGTGCCAGCAGCTTAAGAACTAGCGGGATCCAAGAGACCCAGTACTTC.

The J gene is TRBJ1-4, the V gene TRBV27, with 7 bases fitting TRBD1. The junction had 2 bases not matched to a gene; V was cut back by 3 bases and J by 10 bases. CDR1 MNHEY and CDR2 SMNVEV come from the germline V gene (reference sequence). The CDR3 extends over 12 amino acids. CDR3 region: CASSFPGGKLFF. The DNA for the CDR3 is TGTGCCAGCAGTTTCCCAGGGGGAAAACTGTTTTTT.